These 8 T cell receptor beta chains share one sample of origin, sequenced in a study of T-cell reconstitution after alpha-beta-depleted transplantation in children (dated by TCRdb to the mid-2010s). The sample's treatment or condition label, decoded: allogeneic hematopoietic cell transplantation with graft depleted of TCRalphabeta T cells and CD19 B cells. The library relied on PCR. This sample was sequenced with an Illumina HiSeq 2500. TCR library preparation used molecular barcoding, with unique molecular identifiers applied to normalize quantification of the TCRbeta repertoire. The public reads were run again by TCRdb, first through fastp at Q25 and then through MiXCR, and only productive beta chains were kept. Rows are combined by CDR3 protein, so each entry shows the most common genes and DNA. Counted in this sample were 300,000 to 400,000 distinct CDR3 sequences; about a sixth of them appeared once. Jointly, the top ten make up just over 40% of the sample.

The starting material was PBMCs, mostly from graft donor cells, obtained 360 days after TCRalphabeta/CD19-depleted stem cell transplant. All receptors come from a male patient aged 2-10 years who had a stem cell transplant for acute lymphoblastic leukemia, so the T cells may come from the graft donor.

The rearrangement links TRBV5-1 to TRBJ2-7; tentative D call: TRBD2 (6 bases). Germline CDR1 SGHRS, CDR2 YFSETQ. CDR3 size: 14 residues. V dropped 0 bases and J dropped 7 bases, with 14 bases sitting between them. The CDR3: CASSLGGTPREQYF. The CDR3 DNA reads as TGCGCCAGCAGCTTGGGTGGGACTCCAAGGGAGCAGTACTTC. The whole variable domain, filled in from reference TRBV5-1 and TRBJ2-7, reads KAGVTQTPRYLIKTRGQQVTLSCSPISGHRSVSWYQQTPGQGLQFLFEYFSETQRNKGNFPGRFSGRQFSNSRSEMNVSTLELGDSALYLCASSLGGTPREQYFGPGTRLTVT.

Only a few counts were recorded for this clonotype. This chain links TRBV12-3 or TRBV12-4 with TRBJ1-6; D not resolved. The CDR3 extends over 12 amino acids. The V end was cut by 6 bases, the J end by 7 bases, with 7 bases between. CDR3 sequence reads: CASRGGNSPLHF. CDR3 nucleotide sequence: TGTGCCAGCAGGGGAGGGAATTCACCCCTCCACTTT.

This chain uses TRBV6-1 with TRBJ2-3; 9 bases line up with TRBD1. The CDR3 is 19 amino acids. V lost 0 bases, J lost 6 bases, and 16 bases stayed unmatched. Germline CDR1 reads MNHNS; CDR2 reads SASEGT. CDR3 sequence reads: CASSEALRGRDRAPDTQYF. The CDR3 coding sequence is TGTGCCAGCAGTGAAGCCCTCAGGGGGAGGGACAGGGCCCCGGATACGCAGTATTTT.

The CDR3 sequence is CASSLPPGLADDNEQFF. CDR3 coding DNA: TGTGCCAGCAGCTTACCCCCGGGGCTAGCGGATGACAATGAGCAGTTCTTC. V usage is TRBV7-6 and J usage is TRBJ2-1, with 7 nucleotides matching TRBD2. Looked up from germline, CDR1 is SGHVS and CDR2 is FNYEAQ. The CDR3 is 17 amino acids. After removal of 2 bases from V and 5 bases from J, the junction contained 12 bases not matched to a gene. Full variable domain (rest looked up from reference TRBV7-6 and TRBJ2-1): GAGVSQSPRYKVTKRGQDVALRCDPISGHVSLYWYRQALGQGPEFLTYFNYEAQQDKSGLPNDRFSAERPEGSISTLTIQRTEQRDSAMYRCASSLPPGLADDNEQFFGPGTRLTVL.

The chain joins TRBV20-1 to TRBJ2-7, with TRBD2 matching over 15 bases. The V gene's germline CDR1 is DFQATT and CDR2 SNEGSKA (reference sequence). This CDR3 comprises 15 residues. Trimming took 5 bases from V and 2 from J; bases not matched to a gene: 4. DNA of the CDR3: TGCAGTGCTCGGGGACTAGCGGGAGGCGCCTACGAGCAGTACTTC. Residues: CSARGLAGGAYEQYF.

This clonotype was picked up a small number of times. The J gene is TRBJ2-4, the V gene TRBV20-1; no definite D call. The germline V gene encodes CDR1 DFQATT and CDR2 SNEGSKA (reference sequence). V lost 4 bases and J 0 bases, leaving 4 bases between the germline ends. The CDR3 runs 12 residues. In DNA form, the CDR3 reads TGCAGTGCTACACTAGCCAAAAACATTCAGTACTTC. Translating gives CSATLAKNIQYF.

This clonotype was counted at least ten times. This sequence joins TRBV5-1 and TRBJ2-7, with D uncertain. Deletions cut 0 bases from V and 0 bases from J, with 4 bases between. The CDR3 runs to 13 residues. Germline V gene lookup returns CDR1 SGHRS and CDR2 YFSETQ. The CDR3 region is CASSLAGSYEQYF. DNA for the CDR3: TGCGCCAGCAGCTTGGCCGGCTCCTACGAGCAGTACTTC.

The table lists this clonotype with a few counts. The J gene is TRBJ2-7, the V gene TRBV28, with 10 bases identical to TRBD2. V was pared by 5 bases and J by 0 bases, with 10 bases of the junction left unmatched. The CDR3 is 17 residues long. CDR1 and CDR2 (germline): MDHEN, SYDVKM. Here the CDR3 DNA reads TGTGCCAGCAGTCCCCGGACTAGCGGTGTTGGCTCCTACGAGCAGTACTTC. Protein sequence: CASSPRTSGVGSYEQYF.